Below are 5 T cell receptor beta chains sequenced from a single sample in a study of shared clonotypes between healthy human individuals. Clones were sequenced by immunoSEQ multiplex PCR, and TCRdb holds only the in-frame ones, with some missing. The table has about 610,000 clones, around 97% seen once. The specimen was naive CD4+ T cells sorted from blood. Stated subset: CD45RA+ positively selected. These receptors came from a woman in her 30s in good health.

The chain combines TRBV19 with TRBJ1-1, with D possibly being TRBD1 (5 bases). The germline CDR1 and CDR2 sequences are LNHDA and SQIVND (reference sequence). V shed 7 bases and J shed 1 base, with 16 bases lying between them. The CDR3 length is 15 residues. The CDR3 bases are TGTGCCAGTACCCTGGTCAGGGCGCAGAACACTGAAGCTTTCTTT. Its translation: CASTLVRAQNTEAFF.

This chain joins TRBV5-1 and TRBJ2-3, with 11 bases aligning to TRBD2. This CDR3 is 16 amino acids long. With V trimmed by 3 bases and J by 5 bases, 8 bases remained unmatched. Germline V gene data show CDR1 as SGHRS and CDR2 as YFSETQ. This CDR3 reads CASSSIAGGPGDTQYF. The CDR3 DNA sequence: TGCGCCAGCAGCTCCATAGCGGGAGGGCCCGGAGATACGCAGTATTTT.

The J gene is TRBJ2-2, the V gene TRBV10-3; D is undetermined. Germline lookup yields CDR1 ENHRY and CDR2 SYGVKD. The CDR3 runs 12 residues. Trimming took 0 bases from V and 9 from J, leaving 5 bases between them. The CDR3 is CAISESVRELFF. CDR3 sequence (DNA): TGTGCCATCAGTGAGTCGGTACGGGAGCTGTTTTTT.

J is TRBJ2-2 and V is TRBV5-5, with TRBD2 matching 10 bases. The V gene's germline CDR1 is SGHKS and CDR2 YYEKEE (reference sequence). This CDR3 has 19 residues. Losses at the gene ends were 4 bases for V and 6 bases for J; bases not matched to a gene: 18. CDR3 loop: CASSPRFDSGRISPGELFF. The CDR3 DNA sequence: TGTGCCAGCAGCCCGCGGTTTGATAGCGGGAGGATCTCCCCCGGGGAGCTGTTTTTT.

The genes are TRBV5-1 and TRBJ2-7; weak D call: TRBD1 (6 bases). Looked up from germline, CDR1 is SGHRS and CDR2 is YFSETQ. The V and J ends lost 3 bases and 7 bases respectively, with 26 bases between them. This CDR3 spans 17 amino acids. The CDR3: CASSSVSLTGSIREQYF. As DNA, the CDR3 is TGCGCCAGCAGCTCGGTTTCCCTAACAGGGTCTATCAGAGAGCAGTACTTC.